This TCR beta chain was profiled in a study of control samples from healthy donors and cancer patients. Only in-frame clones appear in the TCRdb table, and some are missing; sequencing was by immunoSEQ multiplex PCR. This sample has a few hundred thousand clones, with 75% to 95% found just once. The count of this clone is one. CDR1 is MNHEY and CDR2 is SMNVEV in the germline V gene (reference sequence). The CDR3 has 14 amino acids. Deletions cut 5 bases from V and 10 bases from J, with 19 bases between. Sequenced: PBMCs. V usage is TRBV27 and J usage is TRBJ2-3; no firm D call. This receptor was taken from a man aged 35-49 years with head and neck cancer. CDR3 nucleotides: TGTGCCAGCAGTCTCTTTCTCGGGTTCCCGCCGCAGTATTTT. The encoded protein is CASSLFLGFPPQYF.